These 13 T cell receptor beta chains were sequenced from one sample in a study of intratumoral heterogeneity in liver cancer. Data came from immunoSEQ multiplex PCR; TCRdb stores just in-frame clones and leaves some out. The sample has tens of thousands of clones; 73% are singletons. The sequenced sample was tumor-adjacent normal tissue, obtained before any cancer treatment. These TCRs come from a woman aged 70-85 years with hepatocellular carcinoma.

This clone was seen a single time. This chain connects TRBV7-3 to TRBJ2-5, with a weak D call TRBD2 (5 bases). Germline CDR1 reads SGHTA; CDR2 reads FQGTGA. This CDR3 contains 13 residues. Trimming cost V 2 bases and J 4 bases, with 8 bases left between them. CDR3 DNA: TGTGCCAGCAGCTTAGCTGGAGGAGAGACCCAGTACTTC. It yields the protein CASSLAGGETQYF.

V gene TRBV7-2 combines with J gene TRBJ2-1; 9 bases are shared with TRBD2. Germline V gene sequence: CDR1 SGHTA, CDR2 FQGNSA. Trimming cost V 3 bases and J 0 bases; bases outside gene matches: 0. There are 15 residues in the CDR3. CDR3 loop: CASSFSGSSYNEQFF. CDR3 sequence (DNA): TGTGCCAGCAGCTTTAGCGGGAGCTCCTACAATGAGCAGTTCTTC.

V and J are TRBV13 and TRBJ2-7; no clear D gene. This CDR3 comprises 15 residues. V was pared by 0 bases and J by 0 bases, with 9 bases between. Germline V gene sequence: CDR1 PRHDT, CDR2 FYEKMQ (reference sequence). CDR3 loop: CASSLGQASSYEQYF. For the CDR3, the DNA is TGTGCCAGCAGCTTAGGGCAGGCGAGCTCCTACGAGCAGTACTTC.

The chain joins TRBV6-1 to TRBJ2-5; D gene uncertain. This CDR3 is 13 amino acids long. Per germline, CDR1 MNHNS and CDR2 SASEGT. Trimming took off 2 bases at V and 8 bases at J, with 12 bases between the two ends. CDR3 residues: CASSEPLGTTQYF. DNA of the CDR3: TGTGCCAGCAGTGAACCTTTGGGAACTACCCAGTACTTC.

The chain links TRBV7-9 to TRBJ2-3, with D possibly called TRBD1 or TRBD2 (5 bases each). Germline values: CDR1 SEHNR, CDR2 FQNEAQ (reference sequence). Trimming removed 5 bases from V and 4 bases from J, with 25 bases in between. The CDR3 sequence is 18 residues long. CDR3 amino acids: CASSPPYTRDRLSDTQYF. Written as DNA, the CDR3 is TGTGCCAGCAGCCCCCCCTATACCCGGGACCGCTTATCAGATACGCAGTATTTT.

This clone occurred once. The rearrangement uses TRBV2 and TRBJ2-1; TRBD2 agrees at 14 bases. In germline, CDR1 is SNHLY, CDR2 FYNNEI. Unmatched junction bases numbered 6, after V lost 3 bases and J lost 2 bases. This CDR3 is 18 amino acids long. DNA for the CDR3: TGTGCCAGCAGTGACGGGACTAGCGGGAGACTTCCCTACAATGAGCAGTTCTTC. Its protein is CASSDGTSGRLPYNEQFF.

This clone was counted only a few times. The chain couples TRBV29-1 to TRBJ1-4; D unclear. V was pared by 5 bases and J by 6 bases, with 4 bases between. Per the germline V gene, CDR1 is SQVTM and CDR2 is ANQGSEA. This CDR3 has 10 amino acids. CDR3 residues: CSVLDEKLFF. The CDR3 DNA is TGCAGCGTTTTGGATGAAAAACTGTTTTTT.

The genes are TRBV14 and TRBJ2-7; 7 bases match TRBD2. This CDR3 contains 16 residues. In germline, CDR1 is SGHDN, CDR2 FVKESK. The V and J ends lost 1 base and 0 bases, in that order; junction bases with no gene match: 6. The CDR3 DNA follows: TGTGCCAGCAGCCAAGTCCGGAGCGGGACCTCCTACGAGCAGTACTTC. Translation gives CASSQVRSGTSYEQYF.

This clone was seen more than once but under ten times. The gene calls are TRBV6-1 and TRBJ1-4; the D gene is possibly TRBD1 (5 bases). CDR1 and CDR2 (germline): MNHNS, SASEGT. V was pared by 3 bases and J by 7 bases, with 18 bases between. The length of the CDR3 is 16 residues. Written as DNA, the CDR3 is TGTGCCAGCAGTGAGGGGACCCGAAGTGCTTTTGAAAAACTGTTTTTT. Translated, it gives CASSEGTRSAFEKLFF.

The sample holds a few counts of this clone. CDR3: CASRSLAGGPYEQYF. The CDR3, as DNA: TGTGCCAGCAGATCCTTAGCGGGAGGGCCCTACGAGCAGTACTTC. The rearrangement joins TRBV28 to TRBJ2-7; 11 bases are a match to TRBD2. The V and J ends lost 6 bases and 2 bases, in that order; junction bases with no gene match: 6. The CDR3 covers 15 residues. In germline, CDR1 is MDHEN, CDR2 SYDVKM. Based on the CDR3 plus reference TRBV28 and TRBJ2-7, the full variable domain is DVKVTQSSRYLVKRTGEKVFLECVQDMDHENMFWYRQDPGLGLRLIYFSYDVKMKEKGDIPEGYSVSREKKERFSLILESASTNQTSMYLCASRSLAGGPYEQYFGPGTRLTVT.

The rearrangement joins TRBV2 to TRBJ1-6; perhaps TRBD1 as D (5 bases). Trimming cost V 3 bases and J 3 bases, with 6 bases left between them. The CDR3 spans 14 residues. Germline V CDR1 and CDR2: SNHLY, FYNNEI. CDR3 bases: TGTGCCAGCAGTGAGGACATCTATAATTCACCCCTCCACTTT. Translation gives CASSEDIYNSPLHF.

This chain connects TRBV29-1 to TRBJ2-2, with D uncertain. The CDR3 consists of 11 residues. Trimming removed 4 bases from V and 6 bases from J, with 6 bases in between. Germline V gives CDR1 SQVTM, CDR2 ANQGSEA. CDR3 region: CSVGSPGELFF. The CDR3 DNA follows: TGCAGCGTTGGCAGTCCCGGGGAGCTGTTTTTT.

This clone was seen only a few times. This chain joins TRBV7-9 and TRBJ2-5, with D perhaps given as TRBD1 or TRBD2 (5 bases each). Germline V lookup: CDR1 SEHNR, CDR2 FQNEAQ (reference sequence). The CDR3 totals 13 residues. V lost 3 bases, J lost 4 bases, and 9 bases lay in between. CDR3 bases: TGTGCCAGCAGCTTTATTGGGGGAGAGACCCAGTACTTC. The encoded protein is CASSFIGGETQYF.